This T cell receptor beta chain was found in a study of blood T cell repertoires in COVID-19 (dated by TCRdb to about 2020). A note on the overall study: Samples covering the acute and convalescent phases of COVID-19 were provided by collaborators in the United States, Italy and Spain. The prospective study material was composed of cDNA or gDNA derived from T cells, B-cell-depleted T cells, or PBMCs. The dataset comprised deeply sampled blood TCRbeta repertoires from subjects exposed to, actively infected with, or recovered from COVID-19. The repertoires were released in a freely available public database intended as a resource for research on the immune response to SARS-CoV-2. The samples were drawn from two sources: the first 160 participants of the ongoing ImmuneRACE study, and fewer than 1,500 subjects contributed by 6 global collaborators. Sample metadata almost always included a de-identified subject ID, COVID-19 status, age in years and sex. Where available, HLA class I and class II types were obtained from metadata supplied by the sample provider rather than from assay-based typing. Summary of the overall study and its limitations: The amount of clinical and demographic metadata varied by source and participant and was provided uncurated.

In the prospective study, participants were about 18 to 95 years old, resided in under 30 geographic areas of the United States, and were enrolled through a virtual design. In the prospective study, participants were assigned to cohorts based on the clinical history participants reported in a screening survey and a study questionnaire. Recovered participants in ImmuneRACE Cohort 3 were defined by two consecutive negative NP/OP PCR tests, clearance by a healthcare professional, or resolution of symptoms. Mobile phlebotomists in the prospective study collected whole blood, serum and a nasopharyngeal or oropharyngeal swab from every participant. Additional blood draws and questionnaires over an approximately 2-month period could optionally be provided by prospective study participants. Blood samples from the prospective study were shipped frozen or at room temperature prior to DNA extraction. There are 13 amino acids in the CDR3, from cysteine to phenylalanine inclusive. Only the CDR3 part of the read is kept: 39 bases, read in frame from the first base. The CDR1 and CDR2 encoded by the germline V gene are SGHTA and FQGNSA. V loses 2 bases of germline sequence and J loses 4 bases, and the interval between the two ends is 8 bases.

TCRbeta CDR3 regions were amplified from genomic DNA using the immunoSEQ Assay, a bias-controlled multiplex PCR. From the authors' description of their analysis: Nucleated cell counts per sample were estimated from amplification of reference gene primers within the assay. To quantify the absolute abundance of each unique TCRbeta CDR3 rearrangement, sequence reads were collapsed and filtered. Productive Simpson clonality was computed per sample as the square root of Simpson's diversity index over productive rearrangements. Held by TCRdb, this immuneACCESS table contains in-frame sequences only and omits some clones. Under half of the omission traces to an unresolved V gene where checked; the cause of the rest is unknown. For V, J and clone size, that table is used; D and trimming come from the DNA. The sample table holds more than 300,000 clones, of which 88% were seen once. Jointly, the top ten make up 1.2% of the sample.

In the case of this clone: No antigen is known for it. No per-base quality is available; no much larger clone lies one base away.

This chain is built from TRBV7-2 and TRBJ1-1; the D gene cannot be named for sure. This TCR was recovered from a woman aged 18-29 years who had recovered from COVID-19. Sequences were obtained from PBMCs or T cells enriched from blood (not recorded which). The CDR3 sequence is CASSLHIPTEAFF. In nucleotide form, the sequence is TGTGCCAGCAGCTTACACATTCCCACTGAAGCTTTCTTT.